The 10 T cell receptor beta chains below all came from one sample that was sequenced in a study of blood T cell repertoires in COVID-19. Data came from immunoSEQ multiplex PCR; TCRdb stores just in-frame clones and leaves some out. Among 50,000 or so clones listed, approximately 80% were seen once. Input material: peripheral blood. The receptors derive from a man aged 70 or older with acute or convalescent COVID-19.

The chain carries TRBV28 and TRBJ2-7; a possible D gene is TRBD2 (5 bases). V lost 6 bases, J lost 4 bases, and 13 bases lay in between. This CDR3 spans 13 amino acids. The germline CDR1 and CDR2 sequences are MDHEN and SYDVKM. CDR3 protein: CASSIGNYYEQYF. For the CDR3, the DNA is TGTGCCAGCAGCATCGGGAACTATTACGAGCAGTACTTC.

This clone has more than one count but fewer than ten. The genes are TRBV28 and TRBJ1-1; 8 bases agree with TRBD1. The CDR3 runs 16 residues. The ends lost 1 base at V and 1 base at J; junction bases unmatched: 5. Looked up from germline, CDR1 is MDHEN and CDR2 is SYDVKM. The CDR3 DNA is TGTGCCAGCAGTTTATTAAACGGACAGGGGAACACTGAAGCTTTCTTT. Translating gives CASSLLNGQGNTEAFF.

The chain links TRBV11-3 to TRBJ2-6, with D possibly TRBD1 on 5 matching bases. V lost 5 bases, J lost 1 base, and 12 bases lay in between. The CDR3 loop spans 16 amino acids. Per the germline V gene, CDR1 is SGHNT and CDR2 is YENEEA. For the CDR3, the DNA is TGTGCCAGCAGCCCGCAGACAGAGTCTGGGGCCAACGTCCTGACTTTC. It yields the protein CASSPQTESGANVLTF.

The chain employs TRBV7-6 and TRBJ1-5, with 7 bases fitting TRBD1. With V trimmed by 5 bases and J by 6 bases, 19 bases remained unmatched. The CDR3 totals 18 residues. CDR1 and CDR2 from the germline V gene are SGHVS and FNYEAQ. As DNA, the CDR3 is TGTGCCAGCAGCCGAAGTGGACGACGACAGGGTTTTTCTCAGCCCCAGCATTTT. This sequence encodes CASSRSGRRQGFSQPQHF.

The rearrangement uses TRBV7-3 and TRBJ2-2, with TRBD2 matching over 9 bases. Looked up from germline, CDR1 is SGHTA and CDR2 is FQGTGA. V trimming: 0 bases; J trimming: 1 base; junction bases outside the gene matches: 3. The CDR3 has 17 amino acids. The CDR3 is CASSLTRLAVNTGELFF. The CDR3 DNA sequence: TGTGCCAGCAGCTTAACACGACTAGCGGTGAACACCGGGGAGCTGTTTTTT.

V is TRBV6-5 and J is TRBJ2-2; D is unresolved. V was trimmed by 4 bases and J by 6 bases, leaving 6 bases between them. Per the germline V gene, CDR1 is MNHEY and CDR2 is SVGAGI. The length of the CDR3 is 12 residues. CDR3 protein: CASSSQAGELFF. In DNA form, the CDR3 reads TGTGCCAGCAGTTCCCAGGCCGGGGAGCTGTTTTTT.

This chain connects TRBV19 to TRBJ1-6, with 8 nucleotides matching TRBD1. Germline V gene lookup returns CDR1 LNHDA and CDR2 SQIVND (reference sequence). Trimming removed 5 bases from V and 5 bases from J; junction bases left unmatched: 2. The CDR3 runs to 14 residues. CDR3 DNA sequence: TGTGCCAGTAGTCGGACAGGGAATAATTCACCCCTCCACTTT. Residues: CASSRTGNNSPLHF.

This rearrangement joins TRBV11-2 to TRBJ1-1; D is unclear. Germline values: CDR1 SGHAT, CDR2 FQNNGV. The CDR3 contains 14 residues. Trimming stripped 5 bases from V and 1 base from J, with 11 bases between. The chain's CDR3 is CASSLQTTNTEAFF. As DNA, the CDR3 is TGTGCCAGCAGCCTACAGACAACGAACACTGAAGCTTTCTTT.

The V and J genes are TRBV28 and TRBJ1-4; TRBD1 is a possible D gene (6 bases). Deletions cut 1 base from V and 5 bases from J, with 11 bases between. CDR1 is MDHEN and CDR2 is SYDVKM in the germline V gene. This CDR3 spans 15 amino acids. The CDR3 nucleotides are TGTGCCAGCAGTTTATCCGCAGGGGCAAATGAAAAACTGTTTTTT. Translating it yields CASSLSAGANEKLFF.

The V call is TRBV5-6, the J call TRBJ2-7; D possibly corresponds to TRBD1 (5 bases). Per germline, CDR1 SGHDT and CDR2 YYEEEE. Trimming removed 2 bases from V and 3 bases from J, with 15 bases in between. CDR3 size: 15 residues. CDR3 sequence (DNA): TGTGCCAGCAGCTTTTTCAGGGTAAAATTCTACGAGCAGTACTTC. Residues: CASSFFRVKFYEQYF.